The sequence of this T cell receptor (beta chain) was determined in a study of persistence of HIV-infected CD4 T cells. This was the immunoSEQ version 4 assay in survey mode. Libraries were prepared by immunoSEQ multiplex PCR; TCRdb keeps only in-frame clonotypes and omits some of them. The table records about 43,000 clones, about 89% of them present only once. Germline lookup yields CDR1 SEHNR and CDR2 FQNEAQ (reference sequence). The CDR3 consists of 15 residues. Trimming at V came to 5 bases and at J to 7 bases, leaving 6 bases not matched to a gene. A note on this clone: Its cognate antigen is unknown.

Nonspecific anti-CD3/anti-CD28 bead stimulation represents the broad CD4+ T cell repertoire. CD4+ T cells upregulating both CD40 ligand and CD69 were sorted as responding cells. The V gene is TRBV7-9, the J gene TRBJ2-1; TRBD2 agrees at 12 bases. The sequence was obtained from an adult man with HIV who was CMV-seropositive. The source was CD4+ T cells sorted from PBMCs after roughly 18-hour stimulation, collected from a patient who received antiretroviral therapy. The CDR3 bases are TGTGCCAGCAGCCCTAGCGGGGGGGCCGGAAATGAGCAGTTCTTC. Protein product: CASSPSGGAGNEQFF.